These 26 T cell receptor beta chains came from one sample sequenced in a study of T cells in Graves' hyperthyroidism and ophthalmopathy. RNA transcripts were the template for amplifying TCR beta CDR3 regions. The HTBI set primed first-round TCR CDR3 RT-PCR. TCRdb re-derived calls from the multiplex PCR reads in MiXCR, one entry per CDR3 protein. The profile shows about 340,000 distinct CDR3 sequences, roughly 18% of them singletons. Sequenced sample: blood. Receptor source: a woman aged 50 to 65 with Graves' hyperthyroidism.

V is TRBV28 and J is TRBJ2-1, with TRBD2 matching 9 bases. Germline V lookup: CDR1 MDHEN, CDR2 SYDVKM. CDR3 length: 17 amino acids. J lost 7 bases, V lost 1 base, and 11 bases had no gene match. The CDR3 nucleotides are TGTGCCAGCAGTTTATCGGGTAGCGGGAGACCGCCGAATGAGCAGTTCTTC. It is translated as CASSLSGSGRPPNEQFF.

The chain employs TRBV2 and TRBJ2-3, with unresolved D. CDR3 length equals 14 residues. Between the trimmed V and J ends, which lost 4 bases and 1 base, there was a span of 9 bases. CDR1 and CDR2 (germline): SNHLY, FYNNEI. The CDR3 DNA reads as TGTGCCAGCAGTGGAGGAATAGGCACAGATACGCAGTATTTT. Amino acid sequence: CASSGGIGTDTQYF.

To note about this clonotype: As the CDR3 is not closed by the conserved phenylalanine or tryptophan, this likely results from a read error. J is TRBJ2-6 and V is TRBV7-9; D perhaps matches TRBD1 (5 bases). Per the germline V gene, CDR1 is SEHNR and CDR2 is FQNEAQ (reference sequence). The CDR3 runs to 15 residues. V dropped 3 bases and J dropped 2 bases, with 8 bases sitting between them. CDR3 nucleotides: TGTGCCAGCAGCTTCAGGGTACCTGGGGCCAACGTCCTGACTCTC. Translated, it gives CASSFRVPGANVLTL.

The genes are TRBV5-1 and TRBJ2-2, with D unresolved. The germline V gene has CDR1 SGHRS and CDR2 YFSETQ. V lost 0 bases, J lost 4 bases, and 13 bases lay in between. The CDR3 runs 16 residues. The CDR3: CASSLGRILSTGELFF. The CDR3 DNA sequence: TGCGCCAGCAGCTTGGGCCGGATCTTGAGCACCGGGGAGCTGTTTTTT.

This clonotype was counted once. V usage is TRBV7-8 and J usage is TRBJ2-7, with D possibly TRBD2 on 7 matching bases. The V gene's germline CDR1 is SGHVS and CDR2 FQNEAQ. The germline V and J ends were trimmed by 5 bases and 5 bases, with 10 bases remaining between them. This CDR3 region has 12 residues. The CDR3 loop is CASSRGADEQYF. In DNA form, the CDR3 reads TGTGCCAGCAGCCGGGGGGCCGACGAGCAGTACTTC.

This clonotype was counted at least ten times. The CDR3 here is CASSSGQGGEKLFF. CDR3 in DNA: TGTGCCAGCAGCTCGGGACAGGGAGGTGAAAAACTGTTTTTT. The V and J genes are TRBV28 and TRBJ1-4; TRBD1 matches at 9 bases. Germline trimming cut 6 bases from V and 7 bases from J; bases unmatched to any gene: 6. This CDR3 is 14 amino acids long. Germline V gene sequence: CDR1 MDHEN, CDR2 SYDVKM.

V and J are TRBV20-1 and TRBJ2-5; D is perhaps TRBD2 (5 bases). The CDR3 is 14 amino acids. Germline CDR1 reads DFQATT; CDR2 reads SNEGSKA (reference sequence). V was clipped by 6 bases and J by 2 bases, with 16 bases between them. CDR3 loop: CSARPGSLQETQYF. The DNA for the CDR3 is TGCAGTGCCAGGCCGGGGAGTTTACAAGAGACCCAGTACTTC.

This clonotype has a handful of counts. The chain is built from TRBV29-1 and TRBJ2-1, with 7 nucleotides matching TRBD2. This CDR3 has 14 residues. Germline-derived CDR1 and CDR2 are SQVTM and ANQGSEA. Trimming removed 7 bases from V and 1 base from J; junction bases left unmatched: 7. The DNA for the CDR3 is TGCAGCGCCCCGCAGGGAGGGTCCTACAATGAGCAGTTCTTC. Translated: CSAPQGGSYNEQFF.

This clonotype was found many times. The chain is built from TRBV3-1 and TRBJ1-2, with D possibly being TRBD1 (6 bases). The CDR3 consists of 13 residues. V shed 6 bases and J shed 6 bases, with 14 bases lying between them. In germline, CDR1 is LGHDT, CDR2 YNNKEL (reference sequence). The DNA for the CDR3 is TGTGCCAGCAGACGCACAGGGAAGGATGGCTACACCTTC. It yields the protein CASRRTGKDGYTF.

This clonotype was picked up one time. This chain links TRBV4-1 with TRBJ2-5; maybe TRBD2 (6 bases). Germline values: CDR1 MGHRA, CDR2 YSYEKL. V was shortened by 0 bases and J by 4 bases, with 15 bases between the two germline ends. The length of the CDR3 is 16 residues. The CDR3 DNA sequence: TGCGCCAGCAGCCAAGATCACTGGCGGGGAAGAGAGACCCAGTACTTC. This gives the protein CASSQDHWRGRETQYF.

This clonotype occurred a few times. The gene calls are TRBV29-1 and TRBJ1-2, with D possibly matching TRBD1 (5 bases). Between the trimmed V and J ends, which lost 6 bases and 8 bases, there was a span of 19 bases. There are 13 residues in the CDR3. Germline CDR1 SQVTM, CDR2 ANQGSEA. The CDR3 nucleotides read TGCAGCGTGACCGGACAAGGGTGGGACGGCTACACCTTC. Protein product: CSVTGQGWDGYTF.

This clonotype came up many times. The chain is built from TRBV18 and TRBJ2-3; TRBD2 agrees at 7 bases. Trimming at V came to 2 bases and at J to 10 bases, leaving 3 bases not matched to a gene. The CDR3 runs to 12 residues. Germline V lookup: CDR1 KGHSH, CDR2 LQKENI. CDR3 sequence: CASSPISGPQYF. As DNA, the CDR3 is TGTGCCAGCTCACCAATTAGCGGGCCGCAGTATTTT.

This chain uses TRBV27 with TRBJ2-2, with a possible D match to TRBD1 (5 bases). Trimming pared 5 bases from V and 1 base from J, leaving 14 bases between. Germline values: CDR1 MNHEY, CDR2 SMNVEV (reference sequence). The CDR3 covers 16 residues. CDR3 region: CASSPSWTLNTGELFF. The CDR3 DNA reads TGTGCCAGCAGTCCTTCATGGACACTGAACACCGGGGAGCTGTTTTTT.

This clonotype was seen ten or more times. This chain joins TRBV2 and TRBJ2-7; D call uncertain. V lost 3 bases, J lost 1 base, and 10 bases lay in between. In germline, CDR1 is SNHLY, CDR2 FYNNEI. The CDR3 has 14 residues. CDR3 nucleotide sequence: TGTGCCAGCAGTGACCTCTGGATATCCTACGAGCAGTACGTC. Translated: CASSDLWISYEQYV.

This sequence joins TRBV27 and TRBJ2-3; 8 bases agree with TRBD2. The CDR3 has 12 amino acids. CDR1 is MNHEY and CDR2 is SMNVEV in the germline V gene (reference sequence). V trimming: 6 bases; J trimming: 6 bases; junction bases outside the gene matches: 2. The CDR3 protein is CASRRGDDTQYF. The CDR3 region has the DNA TGTGCCAGCAGGCGGGGGGACGATACGCAGTATTTT.

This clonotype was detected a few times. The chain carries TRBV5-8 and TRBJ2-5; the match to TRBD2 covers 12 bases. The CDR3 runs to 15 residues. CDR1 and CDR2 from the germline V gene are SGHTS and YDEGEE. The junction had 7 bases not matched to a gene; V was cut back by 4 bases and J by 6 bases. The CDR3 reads CASSVTSGSLKTQYF. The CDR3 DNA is TGTGCCAGCAGCGTGACTAGCGGGAGTTTAAAGACCCAGTACTTC.

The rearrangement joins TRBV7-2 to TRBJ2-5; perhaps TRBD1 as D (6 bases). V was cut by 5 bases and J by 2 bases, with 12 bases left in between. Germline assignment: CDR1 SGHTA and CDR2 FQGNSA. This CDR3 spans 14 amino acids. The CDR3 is CASSTSGQQETQYF. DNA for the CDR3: TGTGCCAGCAGCACCTCCGGACAGCAAGAGACCCAGTACTTC.

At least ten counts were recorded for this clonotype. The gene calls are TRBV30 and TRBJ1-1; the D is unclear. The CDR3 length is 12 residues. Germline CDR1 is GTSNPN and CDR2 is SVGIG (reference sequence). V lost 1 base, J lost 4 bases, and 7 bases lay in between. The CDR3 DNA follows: TGTGCCTGGAGTGCCGGGTTCACTGAAGCTTTCTTT. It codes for CAWSAGFTEAFF.

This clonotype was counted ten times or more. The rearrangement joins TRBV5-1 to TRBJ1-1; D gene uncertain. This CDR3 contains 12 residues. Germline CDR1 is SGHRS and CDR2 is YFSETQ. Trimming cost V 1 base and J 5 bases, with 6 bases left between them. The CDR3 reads CASSLIGTEAFF. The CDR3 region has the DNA TGCGCCAGCAGCTTGATTGGGACTGAAGCTTTCTTT.

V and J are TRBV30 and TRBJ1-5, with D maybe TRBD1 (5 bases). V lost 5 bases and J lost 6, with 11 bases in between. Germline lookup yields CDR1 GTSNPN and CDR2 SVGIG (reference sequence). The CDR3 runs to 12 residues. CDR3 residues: CAWGARGQPQHF. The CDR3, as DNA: TGTGCCTGGGGGGCACGGGGTCAGCCCCAGCATTTT.

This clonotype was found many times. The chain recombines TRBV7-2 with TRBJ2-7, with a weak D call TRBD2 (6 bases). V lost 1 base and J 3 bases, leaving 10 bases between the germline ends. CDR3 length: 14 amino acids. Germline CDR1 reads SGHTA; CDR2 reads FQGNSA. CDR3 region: CASSLGGVLYEQYF. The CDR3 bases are TGTGCCAGCAGCTTAGGCGGGGTTCTCTACGAGCAGTACTTC. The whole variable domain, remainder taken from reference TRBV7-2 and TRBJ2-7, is GAGVSQSPSNKVTEKGKDVELRCDPISGHTALYWYRQSLGQGLEFLIYFQGNSAPDKSGLPSDRFSAERTGGSVSTLTIQRTQQEDSAVYLCASSLGGVLYEQYFGPGTRLTVT.

As DNA, the CDR3 is TGTGCCAGCAGCGAAACCACACAGGGCTCGGGGGAGCTGTTTTTT. Translated, it gives CASSETTQGSGELFF. The gene calls are TRBV7-9 and TRBJ2-2; D may be TRBD1 (6 bases). Germline V lookup: CDR1 SEHNR, CDR2 FQNEAQ (reference sequence). Trimming shortened V by 5 bases and J by 8 bases, and 18 bases separated the two germline ends. This CDR3 spans 15 amino acids.

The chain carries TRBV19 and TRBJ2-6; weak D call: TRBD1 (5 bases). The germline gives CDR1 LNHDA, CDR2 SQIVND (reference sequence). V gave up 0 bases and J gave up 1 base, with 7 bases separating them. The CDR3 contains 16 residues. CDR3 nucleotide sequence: TGTGCCAGTAGTATAGACCCAGGGTCTGGGGCCAACGTCCTGACTTTC. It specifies CASSIDPGSGANVLTF.

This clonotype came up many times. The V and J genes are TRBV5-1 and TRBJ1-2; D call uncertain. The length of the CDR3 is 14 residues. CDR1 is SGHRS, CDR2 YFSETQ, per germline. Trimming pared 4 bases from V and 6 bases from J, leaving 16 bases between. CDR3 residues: CASSQDGSGDGYTF. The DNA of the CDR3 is TGCGCCAGCAGCCAGGATGGCTCAGGTGATGGCTACACCTTC.

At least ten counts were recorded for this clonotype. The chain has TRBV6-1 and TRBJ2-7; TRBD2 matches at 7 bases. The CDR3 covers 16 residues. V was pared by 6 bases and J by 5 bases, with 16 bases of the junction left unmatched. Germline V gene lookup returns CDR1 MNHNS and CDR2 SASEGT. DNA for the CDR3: TGTGCCAGCAGGAGTGGTGGGGGGGACGACTTTGACGAGCAGTACGTC. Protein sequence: CASRSGGGDDFDEQYV.

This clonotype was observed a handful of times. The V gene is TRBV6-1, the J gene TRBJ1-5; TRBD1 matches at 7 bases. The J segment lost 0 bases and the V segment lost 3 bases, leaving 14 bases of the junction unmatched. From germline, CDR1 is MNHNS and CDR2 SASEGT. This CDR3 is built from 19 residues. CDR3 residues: CASSELRTGLGYSNQPQHF. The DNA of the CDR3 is TGTGCCAGCAGTGAGCTGAGGACAGGACTAGGTTATAGCAATCAGCCCCAGCATTTT.